What follows are 11 T cell receptor beta chains derived from one specimen sequenced in a study of blood T cell repertoires in COVID-19. Repertoires were generated with immunoSEQ multiplex PCR, while TCRdb's copy carries only in-frame clones and drops some. The data show some 250,000 clones, roughly 80% seen once. Material: peripheral blood. Receptors were obtained from a woman under 30 with acute or convalescent COVID-19.

The J gene is TRBJ2-1, the V gene TRBV5-1; TRBD2 aligns across 11 bases. Germline V lookup: CDR1 SGHRS, CDR2 YFSETQ. The CDR3 sequence is 16 residues long. Trimming removed 0 bases from V and 9 bases from J; junction bases left unmatched: 8. The CDR3 reads CASSLVLAGDSGEQFF. The CDR3 nucleotides are TGCGCCAGCAGCTTGGTACTAGCGGGAGATTCGGGTGAGCAGTTCTTC.

Turning to this clone: The junction does not match germline at one end; this may be a read error. The rearrangement joins TRBV5-1 to TRBJ2-3; D possibly corresponds to TRBD2 (7 bases). There are 15 residues in the CDR3. Germline CDR1 is SGHRS and CDR2 is YFSETQ. The CDR3 loop reads CASSLGGGAADTQYF. DNA for the CDR3: TGCGCCAGCAGTTTGGGAGGGGGAGCGGCAGATACGCAGTATTTT. Supplemented by reference TRBV5-1 and TRBJ2-3, the full variable domain reads KAGVTQTPRYLIKTRGQQVTLSCSPISGHRSVSWYQQTPGQGLQFLFEYFSETQRNKGNFPGRFSGRQFSNSRSEMNVSTLELGDSALYLCASSLGGGAADTQYFGPGTRLTVL.

This chain uses TRBV5-4 with TRBJ2-7; 14 bases match TRBD2. CDR3 length equals 16 residues. CDR1 is SGHNT and CDR2 is YYREEE in the germline V gene (reference sequence). Germline trimming cut 4 bases from V and 1 base from J; bases unmatched to any gene: 4. The chain's CDR3 is CASSGGTSGRSYEQYF. In DNA, the CDR3 is TGTGCCAGCAGCGGGGGGACTAGCGGGAGATCCTACGAGCAGTACTTC.

The chain carries TRBV27 and TRBJ2-5; no clear D. This CDR3 contains 14 residues. With 3 bases removed from V and 1 base from J, the gap between germline ends came to 9 bases. Germline assignment: CDR1 MNHEY and CDR2 SMNVEV (reference sequence). The CDR3 loop reads CASSFLGSQETQYF. CDR3 in DNA: TGTGCCAGCAGTTTTCTGGGCAGCCAAGAGACCCAGTACTTC.

CDR3 DNA: TGTGCCAGCAGTTACTCGGGGCGGTATGAGCAGTTCTTC. Residues: CASSYSGRYEQFF. V gene TRBV6-5 combines with J gene TRBJ2-1, with D perhaps matching TRBD1 (5 bases). Trimming removed 0 bases from V and 8 bases from J, with 8 bases in between. The length of the CDR3 is 13 residues. Germline V lookup: CDR1 MNHEY, CDR2 SVGAGI.

Regarding this clone: The identical CDR3 is also encoded by other nucleotide sequences in the sample. The genes are TRBV15 and TRBJ1-5; perhaps TRBD1 as D (5 bases). The CDR3 totals 14 residues. CDR1 and CDR2 (germline): LNHNV, YYDKDF (reference sequence). The V end was cut by 1 base, the J end by 4 bases, with 8 bases between. CDR3 residues: CATSRGQINQPQHF. Here the CDR3 DNA reads TGTGCCACCAGCAGAGGACAGATTAATCAGCCCCAGCATTTT.

The rearrangement joins TRBV21-1 to TRBJ1-5; TRBD1 is taken as the D call from the table, unchecked against the DNA. TRBV21-1 is listed as a pseudogene. The CDR3 consists of 17 residues. The CDR3 DNA sequence: TGTGCCAGCAGCAATCGGGACAGCTGGATTGGGGATCAGCCCCAGCATTTT. Its translation: CASSNRDSWIGDQPQHF.

The V and J genes are TRBV6-5 and TRBJ1-5; possible D gene TRBD1, 5 bases. Trimming removed 6 bases at V and 4 bases at J, with 16 bases between. This CDR3 comprises 15 residues. In germline, CDR1 is MNHEY, CDR2 SVGAGI. The CDR3 coding sequence is TGTGCCAGCAGCCCCACTCCGACAGAAAATCAGCCCCAGCATTTT. This encodes CASSPTPTENQPQHF.

The rearrangement links TRBV18 to TRBJ1-5; 10 bases match TRBD1. Germline CDR1 and CDR2: KGHSH and LQKENI. The J segment lost 9 bases and the V segment lost 6 bases, leaving 8 bases of the junction unmatched. The CDR3 covers 14 residues. Here the CDR3 reads CASSPGTGDTPQHF. The CDR3 DNA is TGTGCCAGCTCCCCCGGGACAGGGGATACGCCCCAGCATTTT. Complete variable domain (other parts from reference TRBV18 and TRBJ1-5): NAGVMQNPRHLVRRRGQEARLRCSPMKGHSHVYWYRQLPEEGLKFMVYLQKENIIDESGMPKERFSAEFPKEGPSILRIQQVVRGDSAAYFCASSPGTGDTPQHFGDGTRLSIL.

V gene TRBV25-1 combines with J gene TRBJ2-7; possible D gene TRBD2, 5 bases. V was pared by 3 bases and J by 0 bases, with 6 bases between. The CDR3 is 13 amino acids. Per the germline V gene, CDR1 is MGHDK and CDR2 is SYGVNS. The CDR3 region has the DNA TGTGCCAGCAGTGACGGGAACTCCTACGAGCAGTACTTC. Translating gives CASSDGNSYEQYF.

The chain carries TRBV2 and TRBJ2-5, with D possibly being TRBD1 (6 bases). Germline loops: CDR1 SNHLY, CDR2 FYNNEI. With 6 bases removed from V and 0 bases from J, the gap between germline ends came to 17 bases. The CDR3 totals 16 residues. The CDR3 reads CASRAGQNSYQETQYF. The DNA for the CDR3 is TGTGCCAGCAGAGCCGGACAGAACTCGTACCAAGAGACCCAGTACTTC. The full variable domain, rest sourced from reference TRBV2 and TRBJ2-5, is EPEVTQTPSHQVTQMGQEVILRCVPISNHLYFYWYRQILGQKVEFLVSFYNNEISEKSEIFDDQFSVERPDGSNFTLKIRSTKLEDSAMYFCASRAGQNSYQETQYFGPGTRLLVL.